These T cell receptor beta chains were read from a single sample in a study of blood T cell repertoires in COVID-19. Using immunoSEQ multiplex PCR, the repertoire was profiled, and TCRdb retains in-frame clones only, with some absent. The repertoire has 95,000 to 100,000 clones, about 85% of them found once; the top ten carry around 2%. What was sequenced was peripheral blood. The receptors originated from a woman aged 70 to 79 with active or convalescent COVID-19. CDR3s include the opening cysteine and the closing phenylalanine or tryptophan. D genes are given only for firm matches. Clone size appears in some rows only: once, few, many, or a class for an expanded clone.

D	V	J	size	CDR3	DNA
TRBD1	TRBV4-2	TRBJ2-1	-	CASSQRTGDYNEQFF	TGTGCCAGCAGCCAACGGACAGGGGACTACAATGAGCAGTTCTTC
TRBD1	TRBV10-3	TRBJ1-1	-	CASLSGTGAKNTEAFF	TGTGCCTCACTCAGCGGGACAGGGGCGAAGAACACTGAAGCTTTCTTT
TRBD1	TRBV10-3	TRBJ1-1	-	CAIRYRGGNTEAFF	TGTGCCATCAGGTACAGGGGGGGGAACACTGAAGCTTTCTTT
TRBD2	TRBV6-2/TRBV6-3	TRBJ2-3	-	CASSPREDHTDTQYF	TGTGCCAGCAGTCCCCGGGAGGACCACACAGATACGCAGTATTTT
-	TRBV11-2	TRBJ2-7	-	CASTHSDKGSYEQYF	TGTGCCAGCACCCACTCTGACAAAGGCTCCTACGAGCAGTACTTC
-	TRBV3-1/TRBV3-2	TRBJ1-1	-	CASSQTRGAAEAFF	TGTGCCAGCAGCCAAACCAGGGGTGCGGCTGAAGCTTTCTTT
TRBD2	TRBV7-8	TRBJ2-1	-	CASTRSSGSKAYNEQFF	TGTGCCAGTACCCGATCTAGCGGGAGCAAGGCCTACAATGAGCAGTTCTTC
-	TRBV28	TRBJ1-3	-	CASSLTGSGNTIYF	TGTGCCAGCAGTTTAACGGGGTCTGGAAACACCATATATTTT
TRBD2	TRBV9	TRBJ2-1	-	CASSDTPPGLAGSSYNEQFF	TGTGCCAGCAGCGACACCCCCCCGGGACTAGCGGGGAGCTCCTACAATGAGCAGTTCTTC
-	TRBV7-2	TRBJ2-2	once	CASSAQAFTGELFF	TGTGCCAGCAGCGCCCAGGCGTTCACCGGGGAGCTGTTTTTT
-	TRBV19	TRBJ1-3	-	CASSLFRGTGNTIYF	TGTGCCAGTAGTTTATTCAGGGGAACTGGAAACACCATATATTTT
TRBD1	TRBV7-2	TRBJ2-5	-	CASSPAQGQQETQYF	TGTGCCAGCAGCCCTGCACAGGGGCAACAAGAGACCCAGTACTTC
TRBD2	TRBV15	TRBJ2-3	few	CATSRDYGASGGAETDTQYF	TGTGCCACCAGCAGGGATTATGGGGCTAGCGGGGGGGCGGAAACAGATACGCAGTATTTT
TRBD1	TRBV4-3	TRBJ2-5	-	CASSRDFQGAGETQYF	TGCGCCAGCAGCCGGGACTTTCAGGGGGCGGGTGAGACCCAGTACTTC
-	TRBV9	TRBJ1-2	once	CASSRSQGLPSYTF	TGTGCCAGCAGCCGATCACAGGGACTACCCAGCTACACCTTC
TRBD2	TRBV30	TRBJ2-3	-	CACFASGRPTDTQYF	TGTGCCTGTTTTGCTAGCGGGAGGCCCACAGATACGCAGTATTTT
-	TRBV18	TRBJ2-5	-	CASSEEFGETQYF	TGTGCCAGCTCAGAAGAATTCGGGGAGACCCAGTACTTC
-	TRBV4-2	TRBJ2-7	-	CASSQEGNGGPYEQYF	TGTGCCAGCAGCCAAGAAGGAAACGGGGGACCCTACGAGCAGTACTTC
-	TRBV5-4	TRBJ2-1	-	CASSSEGAQQFF	TGTGCCAGCAGCTCGGAAGGGGCCCAGCAGTTCTTC
TRBD1	TRBV5-1	TRBJ2-7	-	CASSLGTGEKQYF	TGCGCCAGCAGCTTGGGGACAGGCGAAAAGCAGTACTTC
TRBD1	TRBV6-6	TRBJ1-6	-	CASSPPDRLGYNSPLHF	TGTGCCAGCAGTCCCCCGGACAGGCTCGGATATAATTCACCCCTCCACTTT
-	TRBV7-2	TRBJ1-1	-	CASSPRQTNTEAFF	TGTGCCAGCAGCCCTCGACAGACTAACACTGAAGCTTTCTTT
-	TRBV7-9	TRBJ1-4	-	CASSSLSETNEKLFF	TGTGCCAGCAGCAGCTTGTCGGAGACTAATGAAAAACTGTTTTTT
-	TRBV4-3	TRBJ1-2	few	CASSQDIEFYGYTF	TGCGCCAGCAGCCAAGATATCGAGTTCTATGGCTACACCTTC
TRBD1	TRBV30	TRBJ1-5	-	CAWSPGQGGGQPQHF	TGTGCCTGGAGCCCCGGACAGGGCGGGGGTCAGCCCCAGCATTTT
TRBD2	TRBV25-1	TRBJ2-1	-	CASSDVAGGHNEQFF	TGTGCCAGCAGTGACGTAGCGGGAGGACACAATGAGCAGTTCTTC
-	TRBV4-1	TRBJ1-1	-	CASSQVNRVTEAFF	TGCGCCAGCAGCCAAGTGAACAGGGTCACTGAAGCTTTCTTT
TRBD1	TRBV5-4	TRBJ2-7	-	CASSSGTGVGEQYF	TGTGCCAGCAGCTCCGGGACAGGGGTTGGTGAGCAGTACTTC
TRBD1	TRBV6-5	TRBJ1-1	-	CASSGGQKNTEAFF	TGTGCCAGCAGCGGGGGACAGAAGAACACTGAAGCTTTCTTT
-	TRBV7-9	TRBJ2-1	-	CASSGRQYNEQFF	TGTGCCAGCAGCGGACGACAGTACAATGAGCAGTTCTTC
-	TRBV19	TRBJ2-7	few	CASSTLTGGAAQYEQYF	TGTGCCAGTAGTACCCTCACAGGGGGGGCGGCTCAGTACGAGCAGTACTTC
-	TRBV13	TRBJ2-5	-	CASSLARGQETQYF	TGTGCCAGCAGCTTAGCTAGGGGACAAGAGACCCAGTACTTC
-	TRBV12-3/TRBV12-4	TRBJ1-5	-	CASRTGNQPQHF	TGTGCCAGCAGGACAGGCAATCAGCCCCAGCATTTT
-	TRBV27	TRBJ2-7	-	CASSLRRTDEQYF	TGTGCCAGCAGTTTAAGGAGGACTGACGAGCAGTACTTC
TRBD1	TRBV14	TRBJ1-1	-	CASSPMDREATEAFF	TGTGCCAGCAGCCCAATGGACAGGGAGGCCACTGAAGCTTTCTTT
-	TRBV11-2	TRBJ2-7	-	CASSPTMRARGDSYEQYF	TGTGCCAGCAGCCCAACCATGCGAGCCAGGGGGGACTCCTACGAGCAGTACTTC
-	TRBV28	TRBJ1-1	-	CASGFVRGTEAFF	TGTGCCAGCGGTTTCGTAAGAGGCACTGAAGCTTTCTTT
TRBD1	TRBV28	TRBJ2-7	-	CASTGSGTAYEQYF	TGTGCCAGCACCGGGTCCGGGACAGCCTACGAGCAGTACTTC
TRBD1	TRBV4-1	TRBJ2-5	-	CASSRYGTGVEVGETQYF	TGCGCCAGCAGCCGTTACGGGACAGGGGTGGAGGTGGGAGAGACCCAGTACTTC
-	TRBV21-1	TRBJ1-5	-	CASSKVGEGNQPQHF	-
TRBD2	TRBV28	TRBJ2-3	-	CASIPLLTSGGPDTQYF	TGTGCCAGCATCCCCCTCTTAACTAGCGGGGGGCCGGATACGCAGTATTTT
-	TRBV2	TRBJ1-1	-	CASSPLAGRAEAFF	TGTGCCAGCTCCCCACTGGCAGGGAGGGCTGAAGCTTTCTTT
-	TRBV4-3	TRBJ1-1	-	CASSQGTGMNTEAFF	TGCGCCAGCAGCCAAGGGACGGGGATGAACACTGAAGCTTTCTTT
TRBD1	TRBV3-1/TRBV3-2	TRBJ1-1	-	CASNSPTGVNTEAFF	TGTGCCAGCAACTCCCCTACAGGGGTGAACACTGAAGCTTTCTTT
TRBD1	TRBV11-2	TRBJ1-1	-	CASSTRQGLSTEAFF	TGTGCCAGCAGCACCCGACAGGGGCTGTCCACTGAAGCTTTCTTT
TRBD1	TRBV5-1	TRBJ2-1	-	CASSKTFGTGYNEQFF	TGCGCCAGCAGCAAAACATTTGGGACAGGGTACAATGAGCAGTTCTTC
-	TRBV4-1	TRBJ2-1	-	CASSHEGGYNEQFF	TGCGCCAGCAGTCATGAGGGGGGGTACAATGAGCAGTTCTTC
-	TRBV5-1	TRBJ2-7	-	CASSLGHREQYF	TGCGCCAGCAGCTTGGGACATCGCGAGCAGTACTTC
TRBD2	TRBV30	TRBJ2-3	-	CASTSGGTDTQYF	TGTGCCTCTACTAGCGGGGGGACAGATACGCAGTATTTT
TRBD2	TRBV5-1	TRBJ2-3	once	CASSYRSGSTDTQYF	TGCGCCAGCAGCTACCGTAGCGGGAGCACAGATACGCAGTATTTT
-	TRBV6-2/TRBV6-3	TRBJ1-6	-	CASSIRQEYSPLHF	TGTGCCAGCAGTATCCGACAGGAATATTCACCCCTCCACTTT
TRBD1	TRBV30	TRBJ2-3	-	CAWSPGQGADTQYF	TGTGCCTGGAGCCCGGGACAGGGTGCAGATACGCAGTATTTT
TRBD2	TRBV11-3	TRBJ2-5	-	CASSSRGGAETQYF	TGTGCCAGCAGCTCCCGCGGGGGGGCAGAGACCCAGTACTTC
TRBD1	TRBV5-6	TRBJ1-2	-	CASSPTPTGVSGYTF	TGTGCCAGCAGCCCGACGCCGACAGGGGTCTCTGGCTACACCTTC
TRBD2	TRBV5-1	TRBJ2-1	-	CASSLDGTSGSNEQFF	TGCGCCAGCAGCTTGGATGGGACTAGCGGGAGCAATGAGCAGTTCTTC
-	TRBV7-9	TRBJ2-7	-	CASTKQGHHEQYF	TGTGCCAGCACCAAGCAGGGTCACCACGAGCAGTACTTC
-	TRBV28	TRBJ1-1	-	CASIRGQPNTEAFF	TGTGCCAGCATTAGAGGACAACCGAACACTGAAGCTTTCTTT
-	TRBV7-2	TRBJ2-7	once	CASSPRTITNSYEQYF	TGTGCCAGCAGCCCACGGACAATTACTAACTCCTACGAGCAGTACTTC
TRBD1	TRBV18	TRBJ1-6	-	CASSPGAGGNSPLHF	TGTGCCAGCTCACCAGGGGCAGGGGGAAATTCACCCCTCCACTTT
-	TRBV19	TRBJ1-2	few	CASSTYSGSTGNYGYTF	TGTGCCAGTAGTACATACTCGGGGAGTACGGGAAACTATGGCTACACCTTC